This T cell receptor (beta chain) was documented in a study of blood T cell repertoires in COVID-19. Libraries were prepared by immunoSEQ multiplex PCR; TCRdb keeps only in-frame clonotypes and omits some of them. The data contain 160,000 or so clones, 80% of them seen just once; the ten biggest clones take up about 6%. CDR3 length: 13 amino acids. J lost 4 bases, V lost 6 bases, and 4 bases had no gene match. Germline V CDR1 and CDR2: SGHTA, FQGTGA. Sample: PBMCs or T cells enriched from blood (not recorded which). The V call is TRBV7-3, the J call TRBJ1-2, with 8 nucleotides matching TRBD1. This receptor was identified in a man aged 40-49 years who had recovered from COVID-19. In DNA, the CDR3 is TGTGCCAGCAGGGCGACAGGGGCCTATGGCTACACCTTC. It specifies CASRATGAYGYTF.